Reported below is one T cell receptor beta chain. Its antigen is as yet unknown. The data are from a study of blood T cells in healthy people across ages. Germline V CDR1 and CDR2: DFQATT, SNEGSKA (reference sequence). V dropped 5 bases and J dropped 1; count of bases not matched to a gene: 8. The CDR3 covers 14 residues. A second PCR of about 7 to 12 cycles used a sample-barcoded 5' primer and a J-beta primer mix. TCRdb passed the 5' RACE reads through MiXCR, listing each CDR3 protein once. The sample contains roughly 700,000 distinct CDR3 sequences, around 48% of which appear only once. General study results and limits: In these data, TCR beta diversity tracked strongly with naive T cell percentage.

The source is an older woman in good health. Material for sequencing was blood. V usage is TRBV20-1 and J usage is TRBJ2-7, with 7 bases that match TRBD2. As DNA, the CDR3 is TGCAGTGCTGCAAGCGGGGCGCCGTCCTACGAGCAGTACTTC. It yields the protein CSAASGAPSYEQYF.